This TCR beta chain was sequenced for a study of OX40 agonist ivuxolimab in advanced cancers. Overall study: The study enrolled dose-escalation patients with hepatocellular carcinoma, melanoma, renal cell or head and neck cancer.

With 1 base removed from V and 5 bases from J, the gap between germline ends came to 12 bases. CDR3 length equals 14 residues. From germline, CDR1 is SGDLS and CDR2 YYNGEE. Profiling relied on immunoSEQ multiplex PCR, and the TCRdb table lists in-frame clones only, not all of them. The table has tens of thousands of clones, approximately 90% seen once. The TCR sequence derives from an adult with an advanced solid tumor such as melanoma, head and neck, liver or kidney cancer. Sequenced material: CD4+ or CD8+ T cells sorted from blood, taken in a trial of the OX40 agonist ivuxolimab. The chain carries TRBV9 and TRBJ2-5; D might be TRBD1 or TRBD2, each matching 5 bases. CDR3 nucleotides: TGTGCCAGCAGCGTAACAGGAAGGGAGGAGACCCAGTACTTC. Translated, it gives CASSVTGREETQYF.